This T cell receptor (beta chain) appears in the sequencing data of a study of technical replicates of blood from four donors. Using immunoSEQ multiplex PCR, the repertoire was profiled, and TCRdb retains in-frame clones only, with some absent. The repertoire holds 84,000 or so clones, with about 93% as singletons. The CDR3 has 17 residues. Germline V gene data show CDR1 as SGHNT and CDR2 as YYREEE (reference sequence). V lost 5 bases and J lost 4, with 24 bases in between. The chain couples TRBV5-4 to TRBJ2-5; D may be TRBD1 (6 bases). The material sequenced was T cells isolated from PBMCs. The sequence came from a human donor in good health. The CDR3 loop reads CASSLDSNRASGETQYF. The CDR3 nucleotides are TGTGCCAGCAGTCTGGATAGTAACAGGGCCAGCGGAGAGACCCAGTACTTC.